This T cell receptor (beta chain) comes out of a study of identical twins. Study conclusions and caveats: Cord blood's abundant beta clonotypes had fewer insertions, unlike memory repertoires.

In germline, CDR1 is SGHRS, CDR2 YFSETQ. Trimming pared 4 bases from V and 7 bases from J, leaving 17 bases between. The CDR3 has 14 residues. TCRdb itself ran the 5' RACE reads through MiXCR, one entry per CDR3 protein. The table lists 520,000 or so distinct CDR3 sequences, around 20% of them singletons. Remarks on this clonotype: Its antigen remains unknown.

These data also formed part of another study, on T cells expressing NK-cell markers. That study adds: The TCR beta repertoires were obtained from sorted CD3+CD56+NKG2C+, CD3+CD56+NKG2C- and CD3+CD56-NKG2C+ T cells. Top CD8+ clonotypes included the dominant CD3+CD56+NKG2C+ clonotypes in five to seven donors. These clonotypes additionally ranked first within the CD3+CD56-NKG2C+ fraction of a few donors.

The rearrangement uses TRBV5-1 and TRBJ2-5, with D maybe TRBD2 (6 bases). Sequences were obtained from CD4+ T cells sorted from blood. This sequence was found in a woman under 30 in good health. Here the CDR3 reads CASSPPGVWGTQYF. For the CDR3, the DNA is TGCGCCAGCAGCCCCCCGGGGGTTTGGGGGACCCAGTACTTC.